Given below is one T cell receptor beta chain in context. Its matching antigen is unknown. The data were obtained in a study of shared clonotypes between healthy human individuals. Study details: CD4 naive and memory got three plates each, CD8 naive two, CD8 memory one. General study results and limits: Sequencing of the sorted subsets was shown by rarefaction to be incomplete despite large depth.

The germline gives CDR1 SGHRS, CDR2 YFSETQ. The CDR3 contains 15 residues. Trimming at V came to 1 base and at J to 4 bases, leaving 5 bases not matched to a gene. The study drew all its donors from Caucasian adults living in Nashville, Tennessee. Authors' data handling: ImmunoSEQ only sent back junction sequences with no quality scores, so filtering was done differently. Clones were sequenced by immunoSEQ multiplex PCR, and TCRdb holds only the in-frame ones, with some missing. The V and J calls and clone size were taken over from that table, and D and trimming were inferred from the DNA. Among about 2.4 million clones listed, 80% to 95% were seen once.

This chain connects TRBV5-1 to TRBJ1-5; 7 bases line up with TRBD1. The TCR was taken from a man aged 18 to 30 in good health. Some clones in this sample may be carry-over from other donors' samples. The specimen sequenced was naive CD4+ T cells from PBMCs. Specified subset: CD45RA+ positively selected. CDR3 loop: CASSLTGAENQPQHF. The CDR3 DNA is TGCGCCAGCAGCTTGACAGGGGCGGAGAATCAGCCCCAGCATTTT.